The clone carrying this TCR beta chain was recorded many times. The antigen remains unidentified. These data belong to a study of neurological immune-mediated disorders. Each sequencing run yielded over 160 million TCR-beta sequences from 15-18 subjects. TCRdb called the 5' RACE reads again in MiXCR, with one record for every CDR3 protein. The sample includes around 94,000 distinct CDR3 sequences, roughly 4% seen only once; the top ten take 5% to 6.5%. CDR3 size: 17 residues. Germline lookup yields CDR1 ENHRY and CDR2 SYGVKD. V trimming: 4 bases; J trimming: 5 bases; junction bases outside the gene matches: 15. Regarding the study as a whole: The phylogenetic placement of 18 of 34 multiple sclerosis patients' repertoires in one related-CDR3 cluster constitutes a possible signature.

The receptor comes from a woman between 18 and 29 years old with multiple sclerosis. The sequencing input was PBMCs. The chain combines TRBV10-3 with TRBJ2-5; 8 bases match TRBD1. CDR3 region: CAISGTGTGTLQETQYF. The CDR3 DNA reads TGTGCCATCAGTGGGACAGGGACAGGTACTCTCCAGGAGACCCAGTACTTC.